The 2 T cell receptor beta chains in this list originate from one sample, sequenced in a study of blood T cell repertoires in COVID-19. TCRdb's table, derived via immunoSEQ multiplex PCR, lists solely in-frame clones and lacks some. The repertoire holds about 50,000 clones, with roughly 86% as singletons. The specimen was peripheral blood. The origin of the receptors is a man in his forties or fifties with active COVID-19.

This chain uses TRBV28 with TRBJ2-7; D might be TRBD1 (5 bases). The length of the CDR3 is 15 residues. CDR1 is MDHEN, CDR2 SYDVKM, per germline. The V end lost 8 bases, the J end lost 2 bases, and 19 bases lay between the germline ends. The DNA of the CDR3 is TGTGCCAGCGTTGACCCTAGGACAATCCCCTACGAGCAGTACTTC. Translation: CASVDPRTIPYEQYF. The whole variable domain, filled in from reference TRBV28 and TRBJ2-7, reads DVKVTQSSRYLVKRTGEKVFLECVQDMDHENMFWYRQDPGLGLRLIYFSYDVKMKEKGDIPEGYSVSREKKERFSLILESASTNQTSMYLCASVDPRTIPYEQYFGPGTRLTVT.

This clone showed up just once. The chain combines TRBV6-1 with TRBJ2-7, with unresolved D. The CDR3 consists of 11 residues. V lost 3 bases and J 5 bases, leaving 5 bases between the germline ends. Germline V gene lookup returns CDR1 MNHNS and CDR2 SASEGT. Here the CDR3 DNA reads TGTGCCAGCAGTGACGTTGACGAGCAGTACTTC. Residues: CASSDVDEQYF.